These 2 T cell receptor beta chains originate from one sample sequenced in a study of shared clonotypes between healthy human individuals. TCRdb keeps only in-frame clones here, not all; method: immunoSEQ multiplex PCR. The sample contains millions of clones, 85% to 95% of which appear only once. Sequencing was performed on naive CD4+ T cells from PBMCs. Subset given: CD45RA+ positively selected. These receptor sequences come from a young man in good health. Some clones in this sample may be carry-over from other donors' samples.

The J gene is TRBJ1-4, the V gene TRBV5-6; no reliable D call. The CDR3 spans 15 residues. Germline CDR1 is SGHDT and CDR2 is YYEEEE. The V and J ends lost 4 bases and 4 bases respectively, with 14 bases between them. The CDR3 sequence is CASSRPGSLNEKLFF. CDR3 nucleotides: TGTGCCAGCAGCCGGCCGGGCAGCCTTAATGAAAAACTGTTTTTT.

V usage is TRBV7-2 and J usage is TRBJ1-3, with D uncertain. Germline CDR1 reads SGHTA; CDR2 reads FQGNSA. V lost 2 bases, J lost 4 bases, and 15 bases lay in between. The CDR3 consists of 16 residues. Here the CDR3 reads CASSLNTVATGNTIYF. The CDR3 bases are TGTGCCAGCAGCTTAAATACTGTGGCTACGGGAAACACCATATATTTT.